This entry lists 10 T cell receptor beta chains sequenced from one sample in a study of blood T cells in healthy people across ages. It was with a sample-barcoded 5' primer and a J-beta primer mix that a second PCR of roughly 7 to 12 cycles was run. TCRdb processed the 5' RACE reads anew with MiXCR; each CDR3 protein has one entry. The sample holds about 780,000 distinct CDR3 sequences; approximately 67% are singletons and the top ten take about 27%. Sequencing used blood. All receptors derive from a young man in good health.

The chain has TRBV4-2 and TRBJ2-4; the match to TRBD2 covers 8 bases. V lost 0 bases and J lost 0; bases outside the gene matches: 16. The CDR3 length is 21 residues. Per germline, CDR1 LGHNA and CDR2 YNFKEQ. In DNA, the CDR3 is TGTGCCAGCAGCCAAGATGTGGGGGGACTAGGTGATCAACTAGCCAAAAACATTCAGTACTTC. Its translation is CASSQDVGGLGDQLAKNIQYF.

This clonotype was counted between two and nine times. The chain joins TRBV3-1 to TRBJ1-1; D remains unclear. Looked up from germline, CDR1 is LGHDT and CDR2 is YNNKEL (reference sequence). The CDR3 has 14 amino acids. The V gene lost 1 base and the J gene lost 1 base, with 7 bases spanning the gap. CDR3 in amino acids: CASSQGAGNTEAFF. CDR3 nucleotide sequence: TGTGCCAGCAGCCAAGGGGCAGGGAACACTGAAGCTTTCTTT.

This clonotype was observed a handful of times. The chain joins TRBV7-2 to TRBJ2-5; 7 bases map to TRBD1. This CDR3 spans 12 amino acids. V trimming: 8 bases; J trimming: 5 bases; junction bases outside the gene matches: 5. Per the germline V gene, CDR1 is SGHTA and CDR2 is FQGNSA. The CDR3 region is CASSPQGETQYF. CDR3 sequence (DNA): TGTGCCAGCTCACCACAGGGGGAGACCCAGTACTTC.

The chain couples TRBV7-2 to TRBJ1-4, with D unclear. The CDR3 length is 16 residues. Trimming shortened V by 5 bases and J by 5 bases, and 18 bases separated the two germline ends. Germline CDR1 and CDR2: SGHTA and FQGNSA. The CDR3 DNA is TGTGCCAGCAGCCCCGCAGGTAGCCAGGCGAATGAAAAACTGTTTTTT. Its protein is CASSPAGSQANEKLFF.

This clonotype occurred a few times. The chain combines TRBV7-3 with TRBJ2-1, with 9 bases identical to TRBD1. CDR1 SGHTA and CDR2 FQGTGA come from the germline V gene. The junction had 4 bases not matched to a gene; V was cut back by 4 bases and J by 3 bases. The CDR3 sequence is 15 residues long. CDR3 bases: TGTGCCAGCAGCTGGGACAGGGCGGACTACAATGAGCAGTTCTTC. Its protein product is CASSWDRADYNEQFF.

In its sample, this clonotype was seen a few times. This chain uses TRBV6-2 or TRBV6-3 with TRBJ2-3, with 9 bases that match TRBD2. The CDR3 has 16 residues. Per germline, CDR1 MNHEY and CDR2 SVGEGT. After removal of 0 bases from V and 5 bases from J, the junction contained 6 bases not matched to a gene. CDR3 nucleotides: TGTGCCAGCAGTTACTCAAGCGGGGGGCCTGGAGATACGCAGTATTTT. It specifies CASSYSSGGPGDTQYF.

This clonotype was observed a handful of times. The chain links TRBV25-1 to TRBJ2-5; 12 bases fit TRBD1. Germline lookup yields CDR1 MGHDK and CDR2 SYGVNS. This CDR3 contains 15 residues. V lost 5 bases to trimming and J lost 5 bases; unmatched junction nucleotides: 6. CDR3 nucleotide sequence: TGTGCCAGCAGTAGGGACAGGGGGCGCGAGGAGACCCAGTACTTC. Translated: CASSRDRGREETQYF.

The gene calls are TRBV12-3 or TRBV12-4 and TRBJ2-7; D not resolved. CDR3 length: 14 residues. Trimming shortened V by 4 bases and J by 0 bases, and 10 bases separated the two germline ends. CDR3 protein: CASSYQGISYEQYF. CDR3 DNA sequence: TGTGCCAGCAGTTATCAAGGGATCTCCTACGAGCAGTACTTC.

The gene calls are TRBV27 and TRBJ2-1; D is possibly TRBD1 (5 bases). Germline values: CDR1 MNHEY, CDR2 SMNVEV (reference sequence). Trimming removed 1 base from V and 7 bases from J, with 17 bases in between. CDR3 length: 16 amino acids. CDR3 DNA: TGTGCCAGCAGTTTATTTATTCCCTCCAAGGGGAATGAGCAGTTCTTC. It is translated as CASSLFIPSKGNEQFF.

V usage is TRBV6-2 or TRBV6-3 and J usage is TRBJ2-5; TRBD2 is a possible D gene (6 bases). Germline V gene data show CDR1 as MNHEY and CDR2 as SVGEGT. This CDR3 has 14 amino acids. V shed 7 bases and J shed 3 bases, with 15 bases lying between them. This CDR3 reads CASTDPGLKETQYF. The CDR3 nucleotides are TGTGCCAGCACCGACCCCGGACTAAAAGAGACCCAGTACTTC.